This T cell receptor beta chain was observed in a study of PD-1 blockade in classical Hodgkin lymphoma. Study context: On a schedule of every 2 weeks, patients received nivolumab 3 mg/kg intravenously. Study-wide points: CD4+ but not CD8+ TCR diversity rose significantly by C4D1. Causes of the repertoire differences remain undefined, possibly disease activity or prior therapy.

Trimming cost V 2 bases and J 9 bases; bases outside gene matches: 2. Per the germline V gene, CDR1 is KGHSH and CDR2 is LQKENI. The CDR3 is 14 amino acids. In its sample, this clone was seen a few times. Its antigen is still unknown. Noted time point: cycle 4 day 1 (C4D1), after more than five weeks of nivolumab. All patients relapsed after autologous stem cell transplantation, and brentuximab vedotin exposure varied. Complete response, partial response or progressive disease were the best responses. Profiled with immunoSEQ multiplex PCR; TCRdb holds only in-frame clones, not every one. The sample has 25,000 to 35,000 clones; over 60% are singletons.

The source is a human donor with classical Hodgkin lymphoma. The specimen was peripheral blood mononuclear cells (PBMCs), collected before the fourth cycle of nivolumab. This sequence joins TRBV18 and TRBJ1-6; TRBD1 matches at 9 bases. The CDR3 DNA reads as TGTGCCAGCTCACCAGGGACAGGGTCTTCACCCCTCCACTTT. It specifies CASSPGTGSSPLHF. Filled out from reference TRBV18 and TRBJ1-6, the complete variable domain reads NAGVMQNPRHLVRRRGQEARLRCSPMKGHSHVYWYRQLPEEGLKFMVYLQKENIIDESGMPKERFSAEFPKEGPSILRIQQVVRGDSAAYFCASSPGTGSSPLHFGNGTRLTVT.